A selection of T cell receptor beta chains follows, all from one sample in a study of T cells in Graves' hyperthyroidism and ophthalmopathy. One entry per CDR3 protein, called by TCRdb with MiXCR from the multiplex PCR reads. The table has hundreds of thousands of distinct CDR3 sequences, roughly 46% seen once; the top ten hold 6.5% to 9%. Input material: peripheral blood or thyroid tissue (not recorded which). The receptors originated from a woman between 18 and 29 years old with Graves' hyperthyroidism. The CDR3 runs from the conserved cysteine through the conserved F or W. Fields, in order: J gene, clone size, V gene, D gene, CDR3 length, CDR3 protein, CDR3 DNA. The D gene is left open where the match is weak. A clone size is listed for some rows: how often the clone was seen (once, few, many), or a class if it is expanded.

TRBJ1-1,-,TRBV7-6,-,15,CASNLRQTPGTEAFF,TGTGCCAGCAACTTAAGACAAACCCCAGGCACTGAAGCTTTCTTT
TRBJ2-7,many,TRBV7-6,-,12,CASSSHRAEQYF,TGTGCCAGCAGCTCCCATCGGGCTGAGCAGTACTTC
TRBJ2-5,-,TRBV20-1,TRBD2,13,CSAIKTSAETQYF,TGCAGTGCTATAAAGACTAGCGCAGAGACCCAGTACTTC
TRBJ1-6,-,TRBV10-1,-,11,CAWRRRSPLHF,TGTGCCTGGAGGAGGCGTTCACCCCTCCACTTT
TRBJ2-7,-,TRBV14,-,13,CASSHPGKVEQYF,TGTGCCAGCAGCCACCCTGGAAAGGTCGAGCAGTACTTC
TRBJ1-2,many,TRBV7-3,TRBD1,14,CASSTRQGVDGYTF,TGTGCCAGCAGCACACGACAGGGTGTTGATGGCTACACCTTC
TRBJ1-5,few,TRBV24-1,-,14,CATSAPGPNQPQHF,TGTGCCACCAGTGCCCCAGGGCCAAATCAGCCCCAGCATTTT
TRBJ1-1,-,TRBV6-5,TRBD1,13,CASSLTGEVRAFF,TGTGCCAGCAGCCTGACAGGGGAGGTTAGAGCTTTCTTT
TRBJ1-1,-,TRBV7-2,TRBD1,17,CASSPSPGQSMNTEAFF,TGTGCCAGCAGCCCCTCACCGGGACAGAGCATGAACACTGAAGCTTTCTTT
TRBJ2-7,-,TRBV7-6,-,10,CASEGTEQYF,TGTGCCAGCGAGGGCACCGAGCAGTACTTC
TRBJ1-2,many,TRBV20-1,-,14,CSAKSRDPNYGYTF,TGCAGTGCTAAGAGCCGAGACCCTAACTATGGCTACACCTTC
TRBJ2-5,-,TRBV7-2,TRBD2,16,CAGGQDGTSPQETQYF,TGTGCCGGAGGACAGGACGGGACTAGCCCCCAAGAGACCCAGTACTTC
TRBJ1-6,-,TRBV10-3,-,13,CAIRDKGSSPLHF,TGTGCCATCAGGGACAAAGGCAGTTCACCCCTCCACTTT
TRBJ1-5,many,TRBV2,-,13,CASSYRAVEPQHF,TGTGCCAGCAGTTACAGGGCAGTAGAGCCCCAGCATTTT
TRBJ2-2,-,TRBV7-9,-,13,CASSQMLAGELFF,TGTGCCAGCAGCCAAATGTTAGCAGGGGAGCTGTTTTTT
TRBJ2-7,-,TRBV29-1,TRBD2,18,CSVEASGFLREGSYEQYF,TGCAGCGTTGAGGCTAGCGGGTTCCTACGTGAGGGCTCCTACGAGCAGTACTTC
TRBJ2-7,-,TRBV7-3,-,16,CASSLGPSSSPYEQYF,TGTGCCAGCAGCTTAGGCCCTAGCAGCAGCCCCTACGAGCAGTACTTC
TRBJ1-4,many,TRBV24-1,-,15,CATSDNRATNEKLFF,TGTGCCACCAGTGACAACAGGGCAACTAATGAAAAACTGTTTTTT
TRBJ2-7,-,TRBV7-9,-,15,CASDQGIGYGYEQYF,TGTGCCAGTGATCAGGGGATCGGCTATGGCTACGAGCAGTACTTC
TRBJ2-7,-,TRBV2,-,14,CASRGTRRAYEQYF,TGTGCCAGCAGGGGGACACGCAGAGCCTACGAGCAGTACTTC
TRBJ1-2,-,TRBV7-9,TRBD1,13,CASSGTGPEGYTF,TGTGCCAGCAGCGGGACAGGGCCAGAGGGCTACACCTTC
TRBJ2-7,-,TRBV7-8,-,13,CASSQSQDYEQYF,TGTGCCAGCAGCCAGAGCCAGGACTACGAGCAGTACTTC
TRBJ1-3,-,TRBV29-1,-,12,CSAGTSGNTIYF,TGCAGCGCCGGGACCTCTGGAAACACCATATATTTT
TRBJ1-5,-,TRBV6-5,-,14,CASSWAGTDQPQHF,TGTGCCAGCAGTTGGGCAGGTACCGATCAGCCCCAGCATTTT
TRBJ2-7,few,TRBV6-5,TRBD2,14,CASSGGTSGMEQYF,TGTGCCAGCAGTGGGGGGACTAGCGGGATGGAGCAGTACTTC
TRBJ2-7,-,TRBV20-1,-,14,CSARPEARGYEQYF,TGCAGTGCTAGACCAGAGGCGCGGGGCTACGAGCAGTACTTC
TRBJ1-5,few,TRBV10-3,-,15,CASSDQQGLYQPQHF,TGTGCCAGCAGTGATCAACAGGGACTCTATCAGCCCCAGCATTTT
TRBJ1-1,many,TRBV7-9,-,13,CASSRAGFSEAFF,TGTGCCAGCAGCAGAGCGGGGTTCTCTGAAGCTTTCTTT
TRBJ2-7,many,TRBV6-6,-,16,CASSYSSRASSYEQYF,TGTGCCAGCAGTTACTCGTCCCGGGCGAGCTCCTACGAGCAGTACTTC
TRBJ1-5,-,TRBV7-2,-,12,CARAGSNQPQHF,TGTGCCAGGGCGGGTAGCAATCAGCCCCAGCATTTT
TRBJ1-4,many,TRBV15,TRBD1,15,CATSRSGQGNEKLFF,TGTGCCACCAGCAGATCGGGACAGGGTAATGAAAAACTGTTTTTT
TRBJ2-6,-,TRBV15,TRBD1,16,CATSSLQGAGANVLTF,TGTGCCACCAGCAGTTTACAGGGGGCTGGGGCCAACGTCCTGACTTTC
TRBJ2-7,-,TRBV10-3,-,13,CASSYQRSYEQYF,TGTGCCAGCAGTTATCAGCGTTCCTACGAGCAGTACTTC
TRBJ1-1,once,TRBV20-1,-,12,CSARDRYTEAFF,TGCAGTGCTAGAGACAGATACACTGAAGCTTTCTTT
TRBJ2-7,-,TRBV29-1,TRBD2,14,CSVSGGGRAYEQYF,TGCAGCGTTAGTGGTGGCGGGAGGGCCTACGAGCAGTACTTC
TRBJ2-7,once,TRBV24-1,TRBD2,17,CATSDSQGTRRVGEQYF,TGTGCCACCAGTGATTCCCAGGGGACTAGAAGAGTCGGCGAGCAGTACTTC
TRBJ1-6,-,TRBV25-1,TRBD1,12,CASSVGQSPLHF,TGTGCCAGCAGTGTGGGACAGTCACCCCTCCACTTT
TRBJ2-7,many,TRBV7-2,TRBD1,14,CASRLPGQTYEQYF,TGTGCCAGCAGACTACCGGGACAGACCTACGAGCAGTACTTC
TRBJ2-5,many,TRBV24-1,-,12,CATSDFGETQYF,TGTGCCACCAGTGATTTTGGAGAGACCCAGTACTTC
TRBJ1-6,-,TRBV7-9,TRBD1,14,CAWSAGQGGSPLHF,TGTGCCTGGAGTGCAGGACAGGGTGGATCACCCCTCCACTTT
TRBJ1-6,-,TRBV7-2,-,12,CASARTDSPLHF,TGTGCCAGCGCCAGGACGGACTCACCCCTCCACTTT
TRBJ1-1,-,TRBV5-5,-,16,CASRSRGQTGGTEAFF,TGTGCCAGCAGATCCCGGGGCCAAACCGGGGGCACTGAAGCTTTCTTT
TRBJ2-5,-,TRBV29-1,-,9,CSVAENQYF,TGCAGCGTTGCAGAAAACCAGTACTTC
TRBJ1-6,-,TRBV20-1,-,14,CSATLRDNYSPLHF,TGCAGTGCTACCCTTCGGGACAATTATTCACCCCTCCACTTT
TRBJ2-3,-,TRBV29-1,TRBD2,15,CSVPPPAGVSDTQYF,TGCAGCGTCCCCCCCCCAGCGGGAGTATCAGATACGCAGTATTTT
TRBJ1-3,-,TRBV19,-,16,CASSIWASDSGNTIYF,TGTGCCAGTAGTATCTGGGCCTCGGACTCTGGAAACACCATATATTTT
TRBJ1-2,few,TRBV4-3,-,16,CASSQGSSVTGYGYTF,TGCGCCAGCAGCCAAGGTAGCTCGGTCACCGGCTATGGCTACACCTTC
TRBJ1-6,-,TRBV2,TRBD1,16,CASSPGTGPSSSPLHF,TGTGCCAGCAGTCCCGGGACAGGGCCGTCGAGTTCACCCCTCCACTTT
TRBJ1-2,many,TRBV7-9,-,15,CASSFSRQWRDGYTF,TGTGCCAGCAGCTTTAGCCGACAGTGGAGGGATGGCTACACCTTC
TRBJ1-1,-,TRBV25-1,-,13,CASSEWREGLPFF,TGTGCCAGCAGTGAATGGCGGGAGGGGTTACCTTTCTTT
TRBJ1-5,few,TRBV7-2,-,13,CASNSRENQPQHF,TGTGCCAGCAACTCCCGGGAAAATCAGCCCCAGCATTTT
TRBJ2-7,-,TRBV2,TRBD2,14,CASSGTRFSHEQYF,TGTGCCAGCAGTGGGACTAGATTTTCCCACGAGCAGTACTTC
TRBJ1-2,-,TRBV9,TRBD1,15,CASIGTGRLASGYTF,TGTGCCAGCATCGGGACAGGCAGATTAGCCTCTGGCTACACCTTC
TRBJ1-2,-,TRBV2,-,14,CASSSAGEGRGYTF,TGTGCCAGCAGTTCGGCAGGGGAAGGTCGTGGCTACACCTTC
TRBJ1-3,-,TRBV20-1,-,12,CSARVSGNTIYF,TGCAGTGCTAGAGTTTCAGGAAACACCATATATTTT